Each of the 27 T cell receptor beta chains below was sequenced from the same sample in a study of cytomegalovirus exposure and HLA in healthy donors. Use of 60 Vbeta and 13 Jbeta primers characterized the PCR. TCRdb keeps only in-frame clones here, not all; method: immunoSEQ multiplex PCR. This repertoire shows more than 150,000 clones, about 81% found once; its top ten account for less than 2%. The sample taken for sequencing was PBMCs. These receptors all stem from a man aged 35 to 55 in good health and CMV-seronegative.

The rearrangement joins TRBV29-1 to TRBJ2-7, with a tentative D call TRBD1 (5 bases). V was clipped by 4 bases and J by 5 bases, with 18 bases between them. This CDR3 is built from 14 residues. From germline, CDR1 is SQVTM and CDR2 ANQGSEA. CDR3 nucleotide sequence: TGCAGCGTTGGGCCCGGACCAGGGCGACACGAGCAGTACTTC. This encodes CSVGPGPGRHEQYF.

This chain uses TRBV28 with TRBJ2-5; 7 positions match TRBD2. The CDR3 runs 16 residues. With V trimmed by 0 bases and J by 2 bases, 6 bases remained unmatched. CDR1 is MDHEN and CDR2 is SYDVKM in the germline V gene. The CDR3 bases are TGTGCCAGCAGTTTATGGGGGCTAGCGGAACAAGAGACCCAGTACTTC. Its translation is CASSLWGLAEQETQYF. Full variable domain (remainder filled in from reference TRBV28 and TRBJ2-5): DVKVTQSSRYLVKRTGEKVFLECVQDMDHENMFWYRQDPGLGLRLIYFSYDVKMKEKGDIPEGYSVSREKKERFSLILESASTNQTSMYLCASSLWGLAEQETQYFGPGTRLLVL.

The gene calls are TRBV10-3 and TRBJ1-5; weak D call: TRBD1 (6 bases). The CDR3 sequence is 14 residues long. CDR1 is ENHRY and CDR2 is SYGVKD in the germline V gene. V dropped 10 bases and J dropped 0 bases, with 13 bases sitting between them. The CDR3 reads CATRGDNSNQPQHF. CDR3 coding DNA: TGTGCCACCAGGGGCGATAATAGCAATCAGCCCCAGCATTTT.

This clone was seen more than once but under ten times. V gene TRBV7-9 combines with J gene TRBJ1-1; maybe TRBD1 (6 bases). The germline V gene encodes CDR1 SEHNR and CDR2 FQNEAQ (reference sequence). This CDR3 contains 13 residues. V was trimmed by 6 bases and J by 6 bases, leaving 14 bases between them. The CDR3: CASSGQTQAEAFF. CDR3 DNA: TGTGCCAGCAGTGGACAGACCCAAGCTGAAGCTTTCTTT. The variable domain in full, with the rest retrieved from reference TRBV7-9 and TRBJ1-1, is DTGVSQNPRHKITKRGQNVTFRCDPISEHNRLYWYRQTLGQGPEFLTYFQNEAQLEKSRLLSDRFSAERPKGSFSTLEIQRTEQGDSAMYLCASSGQTQAEAFFGQGTRLTVV.

The CDR3 loop is CASSYSSADRDQPQHF. The DNA for the CDR3 is TGTGCCAGCAGTTACTCGAGCGCGGACAGGGATCAGCCCCAGCATTTT. The rearrangement links TRBV6-5 to TRBJ1-5; 8 bases fit TRBD1. The CDR3 is 16 amino acids. V dropped 0 bases and J dropped 5; count of bases not matched to a gene: 6. Germline loops: CDR1 MNHEY, CDR2 SVGAGI.

V and J are TRBV9 and TRBJ2-3; 9 bases agree with TRBD2. The CDR3 length is 14 residues. Trimming at V came to 4 bases and at J to 4 bases, leaving 4 bases not matched to a gene. In germline, CDR1 is SGDLS, CDR2 YYNGEE. DNA for the CDR3: TGTGCCAGCAGCAGGGCGGGAGGGCCAGATACGCAGTATTTT. The encoded protein is CASSRAGGPDTQYF.

The rearrangement links TRBV7-2 to TRBJ1-1; D gene unclear. V shed 5 bases and J shed 0 bases, with 13 bases lying between them. The CDR3 has 15 amino acids. Germline CDR1 SGHTA, CDR2 FQGNSA. For the CDR3, the DNA is TGTGCCAGCAGCCCTCACGGGGTGATGAACACTGAAGCTTTCTTT. This codes for CASSPHGVMNTEAFF.

V usage is TRBV28 and J usage is TRBJ2-5; D may be TRBD2 (6 bases). Germline assignment: CDR1 MDHEN and CDR2 SYDVKM. This CDR3 comprises 14 residues. V was shortened by 5 bases and J by 2 bases, with 12 bases between the two germline ends. The CDR3 here is CASSPSRGQETQYF. The CDR3 nucleotides read TGTGCCAGCAGTCCATCTCGGGGGCAAGAGACCCAGTACTTC.

The CDR3 here is CASSLGQGLTRGYGYTF. CDR3 sequence (DNA): TGTGCCAGCAGCCTGGGACAGGGGCTTACCAGGGGTTATGGCTACACCTTC. The V and J genes are TRBV11-3 and TRBJ1-2, with 10 bases aligning to TRBD1. J was trimmed by 5 bases and V by 5 bases; bases with no gene match: 14. Per the germline V gene, CDR1 is SGHNT and CDR2 is YENEEA. The CDR3 extends over 17 amino acids. Using reference TRBV11-3 and TRBJ1-2 for the parts outside the CDR3, the full variable domain is EAGVVQSPRYKIIEKKQPVAFWCNPISGHNTLYWYLQNLGQGPELLIRYENEEAVDDSQLPKDRFSAERLKGVDSTLKIQPAELGDSAVYLCASSLGQGLTRGYGYTFGSGTRLTVV.

The chain has TRBV19 and TRBJ1-4; TRBD1 might be the D (5 bases). V was shortened by 4 bases and J by 8 bases, with 17 bases between the two germline ends. This CDR3 contains 15 residues. CDR1 is LNHDA, CDR2 SQIVND, per germline (reference sequence). The CDR3 DNA reads TGTGCCAGTAGTAACGCCCCCTCCGCAGGGGAAAAACTGTTTTTT. Its protein product is CASSNAPSAGEKLFF.

The chain employs TRBV6-1 and TRBJ2-7; 10 bases map to TRBD2. The V gene end was trimmed by 1 base and the J gene end by 6 bases; junction bases not matched to a gene: 6. CDR3 length: 15 amino acids. Germline loops: CDR1 MNHNS, CDR2 SASEGT. The CDR3 here is CASSEGSSGRPEQYF. The CDR3 coding sequence is TGTGCCAGCAGTGAAGGGTCTAGCGGGAGACCCGAGCAGTACTTC.

The chain recombines TRBV6-5 with TRBJ2-7, with TRBD1 identical over 9 bases. Trimming at V came to 5 bases and at J to 6 bases, leaving 8 bases not matched to a gene. CDR3 length equals 14 residues. Per the germline V gene, CDR1 is MNHEY and CDR2 is SVGAGI. In nucleotides, the CDR3 is TGTGCCAGCAGTCGGGACAGGGTCAATGGCGAGCAGTACTTC. Encoded protein: CASSRDRVNGEQYF.

The CDR3 region is CASSVATGAQGNTIYF. The CDR3 nucleotides are TGTGCCAGCAGCGTAGCTACTGGGGCGCAGGGAAACACCATATATTTT. The chain has TRBV9 and TRBJ1-3, with TRBD1 as a possible D gene (5 bases). Per the germline V gene, CDR1 is SGDLS and CDR2 is YYNGEE. The V gene lost 0 bases and the J gene lost 4 bases, with 14 bases spanning the gap. The CDR3 has 16 amino acids.

This chain uses TRBV11-2 with TRBJ1-1; possible D gene TRBD1, 5 bases. V shed 4 bases and J shed 1 base, with 7 bases lying between them. The CDR3 contains 13 residues. Germline V gives CDR1 SGHAT, CDR2 FQNNGV. DNA of the CDR3: TGTGCCAGCAGCTATACAGGGAACACTGAAGCTTTCTTT. Amino acids: CASSYTGNTEAFF.

CDR3 bases: TGTGCCAGCAGTAACAGGGGAACAGATACGCAGTATTTT. It encodes CASSNRGTDTQYF. This chain links TRBV7-2 with TRBJ2-3, with 7 bases fitting TRBD1. Losses at the gene ends were 6 bases for V and 3 bases for J; bases not matched to a gene: 3. Looked up from germline, CDR1 is SGHTA and CDR2 is FQGNSA. This CDR3 is 13 amino acids long.

This chain uses TRBV5-1 with TRBJ2-7; 7 bases map to TRBD2. After removal of 0 bases from V and 5 bases from J, the junction contained 8 bases not matched to a gene. The CDR3 length is 15 residues. Germline V gives CDR1 SGHRS, CDR2 YFSETQ. CDR3 nucleotides: TGCGCCAGCAGCTTGGCCAGGGAGGGGCGGAACGAGCAGTACTTC. Translated: CASSLAREGRNEQYF.

The chain is built from TRBV19 and TRBJ1-4; D remains unclear. The CDR3 is 11 residues long. V lost 11 bases, J lost 5 bases, and 9 bases lay in between. From germline, CDR1 is LNHDA and CDR2 SQIVND (reference sequence). The chain's CDR3 is CAVEQNEKLFF. The DNA of the CDR3 is TGTGCCGTGGAGCAGAATGAAAAACTGTTTTTT.

This rearrangement joins TRBV11-2 to TRBJ1-3; no definite D call. From germline, CDR1 is SGHAT and CDR2 FQNNGV. V was shortened by 5 bases and J by 0 bases, with 2 bases between the two germline ends. CDR3 length: 12 residues. The CDR3 here is CASSLSGNTIYF. The CDR3 region has the DNA TGTGCCAGCAGCCTCTCTGGAAACACCATATATTTT.

V gene TRBV27 combines with J gene TRBJ1-5; D perhaps matches TRBD1 (6 bases). Trimming removed 3 bases at V and 2 bases at J, with 14 bases between. This CDR3 has 16 residues. CDR1 is MNHEY, CDR2 SMNVEV, per germline (reference sequence). This CDR3 reads CASSLQGQGGNQPQHF. In nucleotides, the CDR3 is TGTGCCAGCAGTTTGCAGGGGCAGGGAGGCAATCAGCCCCAGCATTTT.

The chain is built from TRBV6-5 and TRBJ1-2; D remains unclear. The CDR3 covers 12 residues. Germline V CDR1 and CDR2: MNHEY, SVGAGI. V was pared by 6 bases and J by 7 bases, with 12 bases between. The CDR3 DNA is TGTGCCAGCAGAGGATCAGGAGGTGGCTACACCTTC. Its protein product is CASRGSGGGYTF.

The CDR3 region has the DNA TGTGCCAGCAGCTGGCGGGGCCGTAACTATGGCTACACCTTC. It yields the protein CASSWRGRNYGYTF. This chain connects TRBV5-6 to TRBJ1-2, with D tentatively TRBD1 (5 bases). Per the germline V gene, CDR1 is SGHDT and CDR2 is YYEEEE. V was pared by 3 bases and J by 1 base, with 10 bases between. This CDR3 has 14 amino acids. Looking up the rest from reference TRBV5-6 and TRBJ1-2 gives the full variable domain: DAGVTQSPTHLIKTRGQQVTLRCSPKSGHDTVSWYQQALGQGPQFIFQYYEEEERQRGNFPDRFSGHQFPNYSSELNVNALLLGDSALYLCASSWRGRNYGYTFGSGTRLTVV.

The rearrangement joins TRBV28 to TRBJ2-3, with D maybe TRBD2 (5 bases). V was clipped by 6 bases and J by 3 bases, with 19 bases between them. CDR1 MDHEN and CDR2 SYDVKM come from the germline V gene. The CDR3 is made up of 16 amino acids. In nucleotides, the CDR3 is TGTGCCAGCAGAGGGAACGGATCACCGGGGACAGATACGCAGTATTTT. Translating gives CASRGNGSPGTDTQYF.

The chain links TRBV5-1 to TRBJ2-1; the D is unclear. Per the germline V gene, CDR1 is SGHRS and CDR2 is YFSETQ. V was cut by 7 bases and J by 7 bases, with 12 bases left in between. The CDR3 totals 12 residues. The CDR3 bases are TGCGCCAGCGAGTCCGAAGCGAATGAGCAGTTCTTC. This gives the protein CASESEANEQFF.

The chain has TRBV18 and TRBJ2-7; 9 bases agree with TRBD2. J was trimmed by 5 bases and V by 4 bases; bases with no gene match: 6. Germline V gene sequence: CDR1 KGHSH, CDR2 LQKENI. This CDR3 comprises 14 residues. The CDR3 reads CASSRSSGKDEQYF. The CDR3 DNA is TGTGCCAGCTCACGTTCTAGCGGGAAGGACGAGCAGTACTTC.

The chain carries TRBV2 and TRBJ1-1; TRBD1 matches 10 bases. The CDR3 is made up of 16 amino acids. Germline CDR1 reads SNHLY; CDR2 reads FYNNEI. V was pared by 8 bases and J by 1 base, with 10 bases of the junction left unmatched. The CDR3, as DNA: TGTGCCAGCGGACGGGACAGGGGTCGGGGGAACACTGAAGCTTTCTTT. Its translation: CASGRDRGRGNTEAFF.

The chain uses TRBV2 and TRBJ2-5; 8 bases agree with TRBD1. The J call may be incorrect, as the DNA end agrees better with TRBJ2-7. Germline values: CDR1 SNHLY, CDR2 FYNNEI. This CDR3 has 16 residues. CDR3 residues: CASRRLGGQGVYEQYF. Written as DNA, the CDR3 is TGTGCCAGCAGACGGCTTGGAGGACAGGGAGTTTACGAGCAGTACTTC.

This rearrangement joins TRBV6-4 to TRBJ2-1, with 8 positions matching TRBD1. The V gene's germline CDR1 is MRHNA and CDR2 SNTAGT. The CDR3 extends over 16 amino acids. V lost 6 bases to trimming and J lost 1 base; unmatched junction nucleotides: 8. The CDR3 DNA follows: TGTGCCAGCAGCACACAGGGGGGAAGTTCCTACAATGAGCAGTTCTTC. Amino acid sequence: CASSTQGGSSYNEQFF.